This note documents a single T cell receptor (beta chain) sequence. Antigen unknown. The entry originates in a study of shared clonotypes between healthy human individuals. Study overall: Per-donor plates numbered three CD4 naive, three CD4 memory, two CD8 naive and one CD8 memory.

Memory CD4+ cells were the fraction left after CD45RA+ naive selection. Every immunoSEQ plate was one replicate of a subset's evenly spread DNA. Clones were sequenced by immunoSEQ multiplex PCR, and TCRdb holds only the in-frame ones, with some missing. The table lists over a million clones, about 75% of them singletons. Study-wide points: Sample collection involved blood only; tissue repertoires are likely different.

V lost 10 bases to trimming and J lost 4 bases, with 9 bases between them. The CDR3 is made up of 11 amino acids. CDR1 MGHDK and CDR2 SYGVNS come from the germline V gene. The TCR comes from a man aged 18 to 30 in good health. Sequenced: memory CD4+ T cells sorted from blood. Subset: CD45RA-negative fraction. The chain couples TRBV25-1 to TRBJ2-3; the D is unclear. The CDR3 protein is CATSGSDTQYF. The DNA of the CDR3 is TGTGCCACCTCCGGCTCAGATACGCAGTATTTT.